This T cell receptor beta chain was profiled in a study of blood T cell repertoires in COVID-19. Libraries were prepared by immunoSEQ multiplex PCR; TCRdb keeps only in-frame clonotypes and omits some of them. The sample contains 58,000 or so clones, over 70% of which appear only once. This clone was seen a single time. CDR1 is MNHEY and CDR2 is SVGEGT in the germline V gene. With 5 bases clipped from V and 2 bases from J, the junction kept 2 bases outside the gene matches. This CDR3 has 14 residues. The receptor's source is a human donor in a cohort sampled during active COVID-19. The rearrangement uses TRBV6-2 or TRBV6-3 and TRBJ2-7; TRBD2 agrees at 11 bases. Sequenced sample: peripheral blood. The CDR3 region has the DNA TGTGCCAGCAGTGATAGCGGGGGGGCCTACGAGCAGTACTTC. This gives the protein CASSDSGGAYEQYF.